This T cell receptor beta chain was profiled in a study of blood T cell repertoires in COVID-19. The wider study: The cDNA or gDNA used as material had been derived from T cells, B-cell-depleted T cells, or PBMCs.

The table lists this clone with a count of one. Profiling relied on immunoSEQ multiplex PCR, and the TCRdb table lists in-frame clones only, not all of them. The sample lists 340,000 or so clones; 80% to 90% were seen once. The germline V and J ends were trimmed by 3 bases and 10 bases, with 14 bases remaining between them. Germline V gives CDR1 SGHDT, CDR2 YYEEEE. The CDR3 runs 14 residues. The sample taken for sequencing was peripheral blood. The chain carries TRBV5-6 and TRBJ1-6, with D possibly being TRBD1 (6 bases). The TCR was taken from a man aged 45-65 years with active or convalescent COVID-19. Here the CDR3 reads CASSSNRVLSPLHF. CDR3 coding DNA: TGTGCCAGCAGCTCGAACAGGGTTCTATCACCCCTCCACTTT.